This TCR beta chain was sequenced in a study of CDR3 diversity in severe acne. Via MiXCR, TCRdb re-called the PCR reads, giving one row per CDR3 protein. This table has roughly 93,000 distinct CDR3 sequences, approximately 54% appearing once. CDR3 length: 16 residues. The V end lost 3 bases, the J end lost 2 bases, and 19 bases lay between the germline ends. In germline, CDR1 is DFQATT, CDR2 SNEGSKA (reference sequence). The chain is built from TRBV20-1 and TRBJ2-5; D may correspond to TRBD1 or TRBD2 (6 bases each). This clonotype was sampled from a male donor with severe acne vulgaris. The sample comprised blood. CDR3 in amino acids: CSARRGARYRQETQYF. CDR3 nucleotide sequence: TGCAGTGCTAGGAGGGGGGCTAGATATAGGCAAGAGACCCAGTACTTC.